This T cell receptor beta chain was captured in a study of identical twins. This CDR3 has 14 residues. Deletions cut 1 base from V and 8 bases from J, with 12 bases between. CDR1 and CDR2 from the germline V gene are SGHAT and FQNNGV. One entry per CDR3 protein results from TCRdb running MiXCR on the 5' RACE reads. The sample includes about 550,000 distinct CDR3 sequences, around 24% of them seen just once. These same data were also listed under a study on yellow fever vaccine responses in identical twins.

The chain links TRBV11-2 to TRBJ2-1; tentative D call: TRBD2 (7 bases). The clonotype originates from a woman between 18 and 29 years old in good health. The sample taken for sequencing was CD4+ T cells sorted from blood. CDR3 amino acids: CASSLAWGGDEQFF. The CDR3 DNA follows: TGTGCCAGCAGCTTAGCTTGGGGGGGCGATGAGCAGTTCTTC.